The present entry profiles one T cell receptor beta chain with its context. Trimming cost V 2 bases and J 4 bases; bases outside gene matches: 8. This CDR3 is 16 amino acids long. The V gene's germline CDR1 is SGDLS and CDR2 YYNGEE. In the original workflow: How many nucleated cells were present was estimated from reference gene primer amplification. This table comes from immunoSEQ multiplex PCR, and its TCRdb copy is limited to in-frame clones, with some not included. The DNA gave D and trimming, while V, J and clone size come from that table. The table shows about 150,000 clones, with about 86% occurring only once. Participant ages covered about 18 to 89 years across 20 to 25 US areas. Participants reported their clinical history, and cohort assignment relied on those reports. The data were taken from a study of blood T cell repertoires in COVID-19. Looking at the study overall: The United States, Italy and Spain supplied acute and convalescent COVID-19 samples.

The receptor comes from a man aged 50 to 59 who had recovered from COVID-19. The chain joins TRBV9 to TRBJ1-3, with 8 nucleotides matching TRBD1. The sequencing input was PBMCs or T cells enriched from blood (not recorded which). In nucleotides, the CDR3 is TGTGCCAGCAGCGTCTCCCAGGGGGCGCAAGGAAACACCATATATTTT. The encoded protein is CASSVSQGAQGNTIYF.